The 17 T cell receptor beta chains listed next were all sequenced from one sample in a study of OX40 agonist ivuxolimab in advanced cancers. Assay: immunoSEQ multiplex PCR; the TCRdb copy retains only in-frame clones and omits some. The profile covers approximately 51,000 clones, with roughly 80% appearing a single time and 2% to 2.5% taken by the ten largest. The sequenced sample was CD4+ or CD8+ T cells sorted from blood, obtained in a trial of the OX40 agonist ivuxolimab. The receptors shown here come from an adult with an advanced solid tumor such as melanoma, head and neck, liver or kidney cancer.

V usage is TRBV7-8 and J usage is TRBJ1-2; 9 nucleotides agree with TRBD1. J was trimmed by 6 bases and V by 2 bases; bases with no gene match: 4. The CDR3 has 14 residues. Germline assignment: CDR1 SGHVS and CDR2 FQNEAQ. CDR3: CASSLPGTGHGYTF. CDR3 nucleotides: TGTGCCAGCAGCTTACCGGGGACAGGGCATGGCTACACCTTC.

V usage is TRBV4-1 and J usage is TRBJ2-2; a weak D match, TRBD1 (5 bases). Germline assignment: CDR1 MGHRA and CDR2 YSYEKL. The CDR3 sequence is 16 residues long. Trimming cost V 0 bases and J 7 bases, with 15 bases left between them. The chain's CDR3 is CASSQDRVGPSGELFF. DNA of the CDR3: TGCGCCAGCAGCCAAGATCGGGTGGGGCCAAGCGGGGAGCTGTTTTTT.

The V gene is TRBV11-2, the J gene TRBJ1-1; D unresolved. V was clipped by 4 bases and J by 4 bases, with 10 bases between them. Germline loops: CDR1 SGHAT, CDR2 FQNNGV. The CDR3 sequence is 13 residues long. The CDR3 nucleotides are TGTGCCAGCAGCTCCCAGGAGGCCACTGAAGCTTTCTTT. Translating it yields CASSSQEATEAFF.

The chain has TRBV5-1 and TRBJ2-7; 7 bases agree with TRBD2. This CDR3 spans 13 amino acids. The V gene end was trimmed by 4 bases and the J gene end by 1 base; junction bases not matched to a gene: 2. CDR1 and CDR2 (germline): SGHRS, YFSETQ. For the CDR3, the DNA is TGCGCCAGCAGCCCGGGACTATCCTACGAGCAGTACTTC. This codes for CASSPGLSYEQYF.

The V call is TRBV30, the J call TRBJ2-1; TRBD2 aligns across 9 bases. J lost 3 bases, V lost 8 bases, and 5 bases had no gene match. The CDR3 is made up of 13 amino acids. Germline V gives CDR1 GTSNPN, CDR2 SVGIG (reference sequence). The CDR3 spells CAETSGNYNEQFF. Written as DNA, the CDR3 is TGTGCCGAGACTAGCGGAAACTACAATGAGCAGTTCTTC. Supplemented by reference TRBV30 and TRBJ2-1, the full variable domain reads SQTIHQWPATLVQPVGSPLSLECTVEGTSNPNLYWYRQAAGRGLQLLFYSVGIGQISSEVPQNLSASRPQDRQFILSSKKLLLSDSGFYLCAETSGNYNEQFFGPGTRLTVL.

The chain employs TRBV5-1 and TRBJ1-3, with unresolved D. Trimming pared 3 bases from V and 0 bases from J, leaving 10 bases between. From germline, CDR1 is SGHRS and CDR2 YFSETQ. The CDR3 runs 15 residues. CDR3 sequence (DNA): TGCGCCAGCAGCTCGGACGGGAGCTCTGGAAACACCATATATTTT. It encodes CASSSDGSSGNTIYF.

CDR3 sequence reads: CASSFSSEIEDTQYF. CDR3 DNA sequence: TGTGCCAGCAGTTTCTCTAGCGAGATAGAGGATACGCAGTATTTT. The chain combines TRBV27 with TRBJ2-3, with a weak D call TRBD2 (6 bases). V lost 3 bases and J 6 bases, leaving 16 bases between the germline ends. This CDR3 is built from 15 residues. CDR1 is MNHEY and CDR2 is SMNVEV in the germline V gene (reference sequence).

V gene TRBV6-1 combines with J gene TRBJ1-2, with TRBD1 matching 7 bases. The germline CDR1 and CDR2 sequences are MNHNS and SASEGT. The CDR3 extends over 14 amino acids. The trim removed 4 bases at V and 4 bases at J, leaving 6 bases unmatched. The DNA of the CDR3 is TGTGCCAGCAGTGGGGGGACAGCTCGCTATGGCTACACCTTC. As protein: CASSGGTARYGYTF.

The chain carries TRBV6-1 and TRBJ2-3; tentatively, D is TRBD1 (5 bases). The CDR3 sequence is 13 residues long. Per germline, CDR1 MNHNS and CDR2 SASEGT. V dropped 7 bases and J dropped 0 bases, with 8 bases sitting between them. This CDR3 reads CASNHRSTDTQYF. DNA for the CDR3: TGTGCCAGCAATCACAGGAGCACAGATACGCAGTATTTT.

In regard to this clone: Other DNA sequences from this sample encode an identical CDR3 as well. The J gene is TRBJ1-4, the V gene TRBV28; no clear D. The CDR3 has 15 residues. Germline assignment: CDR1 MDHEN and CDR2 SYDVKM. The V and J ends lost 1 base and 3 bases respectively, with 9 bases between them. CDR3 sequence: CASSLSSASNEKLFF. The CDR3 nucleotides read TGTGCCAGCAGTTTATCTTCGGCATCTAATGAAAAACTGTTTTTT.

This sequence joins TRBV21-1 and TRBJ2-5; the table's D call, TRBD2, has no DNA check behind it. TRBV21-1 is designated a pseudogene. CDR3 length equals 15 residues. The CDR3 reads CASSTEGGFRETQYF. Written as DNA, the CDR3 is TGTGCCAGCAGCACGGAAGGCGGGTTCCGGGAGACCCAGTACTTC.

The V gene is TRBV11-2, the J gene TRBJ1-1; no definite D call. The CDR3 sequence is 12 residues long. The V and J ends lost 5 bases and 7 bases respectively, with 11 bases between them. Looked up from germline, CDR1 is SGHAT and CDR2 is FQNNGV. CDR3 sequence reads: CASSPQIGEAFF. The CDR3 region has the DNA TGTGCCAGCAGCCCCCAGATCGGTGAAGCTTTCTTT.

The rearrangement links TRBV15 to TRBJ1-2; perhaps TRBD1 as D (5 bases). The CDR3 is 16 residues long. Per germline, CDR1 LNHNV and CDR2 YYDKDF (reference sequence). V lost 4 bases to trimming and J lost 0 bases, with 15 bases between them. The CDR3 reads CATSKDQGLPNYGYTF. The CDR3, as DNA: TGTGCCACCAGCAAAGATCAGGGACTACCTAACTATGGCTACACCTTC. The full variable domain, completed using reference TRBV15 and TRBJ1-2, is DAMVIQNPRYQVTQFGKPVTLSCSQTLNHNVMYWYQQKSSQAPKLLFHYYDKDFNNEADTPDNFQSRRPNTSFCFLDIRSPGLGDTAMYLCATSKDQGLPNYGYTFGSGTRLTVV.

The chain recombines TRBV27 with TRBJ1-2; 8 bases match TRBD1. This CDR3 is 12 amino acids long. Germline loops: CDR1 MNHEY, CDR2 SMNVEV (reference sequence). V was clipped by 8 bases and J by 8 bases; unmatched bases: 7. Written as DNA, the CDR3 is TGTGCCAGCCGGACAGGGATCAGGGGCTACACCTTC. Its protein is CASRTGIRGYTF.

In this sample, this clone turned up once. The chain carries TRBV14 and TRBJ2-7; D is possibly TRBD1 (6 bases). This CDR3 has 17 amino acids. V was cut by 4 bases and J by 2 bases, with 21 bases left in between. Germline V gene data show CDR1 as SGHDN and CDR2 as FVKESK. CDR3 residues: CASSRNILRGTTYEQYF. CDR3 DNA: TGTGCCAGCAGCCGTAACATCCTCAGGGGCACCACCTACGAGCAGTACTTC.

This clone qualifies as medium-sized. V and J are TRBV27 and TRBJ2-7; 8 bases agree with TRBD1. V shed 8 bases, J shed 5 bases, and the junction held 11 bases outside the gene matches. The CDR3 covers 14 residues. Germline V gives CDR1 MNHEY, CDR2 SMNVEV (reference sequence). CDR3 sequence: CASGSQGGGHEQYF. CDR3 nucleotides: TGTGCCAGCGGATCACAGGGGGGCGGCCACGAGCAGTACTTC.

In DNA form, the CDR3 reads TGTGCCAGCACCCTAAGGGGTAGCGGGAGGAACACAGATACGCAGTATTTT. This encodes CASTLRGSGRNTDTQYF. The chain employs TRBV2 and TRBJ2-3; 10 nucleotides agree with TRBD2. The CDR3 has 17 residues. Looked up from germline, CDR1 is SNHLY and CDR2 is FYNNEI. J gave up 2 bases and V 7 bases, and 12 bases lay outside the gene matches.